This entry features one TCR beta chain sequence. The target antigen is unknown. This record belongs to a study of cytomegalovirus exposure and HLA in healthy donors. Study overall: Out of roughly 200 million T cells, an earlier analysis found 117 million unique TCR beta sequences in total. Study-level results: An assumption of roughly uniform sequencing depth across donors underlay the presence/absence analyses. There were some V segments, including TRBV6-2 and TRBV6-3, excluded as indistinguishable.

V lost 1 base and J lost 11, with 13 bases in between. This CDR3 has 13 amino acids. Germline assignment: CDR1 SGHKS and CDR2 YYEKEE (reference sequence). The study ran its PCR with 60 Vbeta and 13 Jbeta primers. TCRdb's copy holds only in-frame clones and misses some; the assay was immunoSEQ multiplex PCR. With around 140,000 clones in the sample, the ten largest clones hold 0.96%. Sequenced input: PBMCs. The sequence was obtained from a male donor in good health and CMV-seronegative. The chain couples TRBV5-5 to TRBJ2-1, with D possibly matching TRBD2 (5 bases). This chain's CDR3 is CASSLLGNVQQFF. The CDR3, as DNA: TGTGCCAGCAGCTTGCTCGGGAACGTCCAGCAGTTCTTC.